The 14 T cell receptor beta chains below were found in one sample sequenced in a study of T-cell memory formation after mild COVID-19. TCRdb itself ran the 5' RACE reads through MiXCR, one entry per CDR3 protein. This sample has about 110,000 distinct CDR3 sequences, with approximately 13% found just once. Specimen: PBMCs or a T cell subset sorted from them (not recorded which). All receptors derive from an adult woman who had mild COVID-19 (a few samples of this study predate the infection). Cell type and time point are not known.

This clonotype was detected only a few times. The gene calls are TRBV5-1 and TRBJ1-1; a possible D gene is TRBD1 (5 bases). Deletions cut 0 bases from V and 3 bases from J, with 12 bases between. This CDR3 is 15 amino acids long. In germline, CDR1 is SGHRS, CDR2 YFSETQ. CDR3 in DNA: TGCGCCAGCAGCTTGGAAGGGGACCGCGACACTGAAGCTTTCTTT. Translating gives CASSLEGDRDTEAFF.

This clonotype was recorded at least ten times. The chain joins TRBV7-2 to TRBJ2-7; D might be TRBD1 or TRBD2, each matching 5 bases. The germline CDR1 and CDR2 sequences are SGHTA and FQGNSA. The germline V and J ends were trimmed by 1 base and 3 bases, with 10 bases remaining between them. CDR3 length: 14 amino acids. In DNA form, the CDR3 reads TGTGCCAGCAGCTTAGGGGACGGATGCTACGAGCAGTACTTC. This gives the protein CASSLGDGCYEQYF.

The rearrangement uses TRBV12-3 or TRBV12-4 and TRBJ1-2; maybe TRBD1 (5 bases). V was trimmed by 5 bases and J by 1 base, leaving 14 bases between them. CDR3 length equals 15 residues. The CDR3 sequence is CASSVPGLSNYGYTF. Here the CDR3 DNA reads TGTGCCAGCAGTGTACCGGGACTGAGTAACTATGGCTACACCTTC.

This sequence joins TRBV28 and TRBJ2-7, with 8 bases identical to TRBD1. J gave up 3 bases and V 6 bases, and 10 bases lay outside the gene matches. Per germline, CDR1 MDHEN and CDR2 SYDVKM. The CDR3 sequence is 15 residues long. The CDR3 DNA sequence: TGTGCCAGCAGCTCCGACAGGGGTCAGGGCTACGAGCAGTACTTC. This gives the protein CASSSDRGQGYEQYF.

V usage is TRBV4-2 and J usage is TRBJ2-1; 12 nucleotides align to TRBD2. The CDR3 covers 15 residues. Germline V gene data show CDR1 as LGHNA and CDR2 as YNFKEQ. V lost 1 base and J lost 10; bases outside the gene matches: 5. The CDR3, as DNA: TGTGCCAGCAGCCAAGGACTAGCGGGAGTAGAGGAGCAGTTCTTC. It encodes CASSQGLAGVEEQFF.

This rearrangement joins TRBV21-1 to TRBJ2-1; TRBD2, the D gene given by the table, was not confirmed from the DNA. TRBV21-1 is flagged as a pseudogene. This CDR3 has 18 amino acids. CDR3 sequence: CASSPSTSGARRYNEQFF. CDR3 coding DNA: TGTGCCAGCAGCCCCTCTACTAGCGGGGCCCGAAGGTACAATGAGCAGTTCTTC.

This clonotype turned up a few times. The chain carries TRBV9 and TRBJ2-7; no clear D gene. Germline loops: CDR1 SGDLS, CDR2 YYNGEE. Trimming shortened V by 5 bases and J by 6 bases, and 9 bases separated the two germline ends. CDR3 length equals 11 residues. The CDR3 is CASRSRGEQYF. The CDR3 nucleotides are TGTGCCAGCAGGTCTCGAGGCGAGCAGTACTTC.

This clonotype was counted between two and nine times. The rearrangement uses TRBV7-8 and TRBJ2-3, with D tentatively TRBD1 or TRBD2 (5 bases each). V gave up 3 bases and J gave up 5 bases, with 12 bases separating them. This CDR3 is 14 amino acids long. Germline V CDR1 and CDR2: SGHVS, FQNEAQ. CDR3 loop: CASSLGVGRDTQYF. CDR3 DNA sequence: TGTGCCAGCAGCTTGGGGGTCGGCAGAGATACGCAGTATTTT.

This clonotype occurred many times. The chain is built from TRBV11-3 and TRBJ2-3; D is undetermined. This CDR3 contains 17 residues. The V gene lost 5 bases and the J gene lost 0 bases, with 18 bases spanning the gap. The germline CDR1 and CDR2 sequences are SGHNT and YENEEA. Here the CDR3 DNA reads TGTGCCAGCAGCCCGATGAGAGGTTCGTCGAGCACAGATACGCAGTATTTT. Protein sequence: CASSPMRGSSSTDTQYF. Complete variable domain (other parts from reference TRBV11-3 and TRBJ2-3): EAGVVQSPRYKIIEKKQPVAFWCNPISGHNTLYWYLQNLGQGPELLIRYENEEAVDDSQLPKDRFSAERLKGVDSTLKIQPAELGDSAVYLCASSPMRGSSSTDTQYFGPGTRLTVL.

The V gene is TRBV6-1, the J gene TRBJ2-1; 13 bases align to TRBD2. V was pared by 11 bases and J by 8 bases, with 12 bases of the junction left unmatched. CDR1 and CDR2 from the germline V gene are MNHNS and SASEGT. CDR3 length: 15 residues. Here the CDR3 reads CAGTSGLAGDDEQFF. In DNA, the CDR3 is TGTGCCGGAACCTCTGGACTAGCGGGAGATGATGAGCAGTTCTTC.

CDR3 protein: CSVLVAGGNEQFF. CDR3 coding DNA: TGCAGCGTCTTAGTAGCGGGGGGCAATGAGCAGTTCTTC. This chain links TRBV29-1 with TRBJ2-1; 10 positions match TRBD2. Germline V gene data show CDR1 as SQVTM and CDR2 as ANQGSEA. The J segment lost 6 bases and the V segment lost 6 bases, leaving 5 bases of the junction unmatched. This CDR3 contains 13 residues.

The sample holds a few counts of this clonotype. The chain couples TRBV10-3 to TRBJ2-7, with a weak D call TRBD1 (5 bases). The germline V gene has CDR1 ENHRY and CDR2 SYGVKD. Trimming left V 3 bases short and J 0 bases short, with 9 bases between. The CDR3 totals 14 residues. The CDR3 sequence: CAISENRISYEQYF. The CDR3 DNA sequence: TGTGCCATCAGTGAAAACAGGATCTCCTACGAGCAGTACTTC.

The genes are TRBV20-1 and TRBJ2-7, with 9 bases matching TRBD2. Germline V gene data show CDR1 as DFQATT and CDR2 as SNEGSKA (reference sequence). V lost 6 bases, J lost 0 bases, and 6 bases stayed unmatched. The CDR3 length is 14 residues. The CDR3 DNA reads as TGCAGTGCCACCGGACTAGCGAACTCCTACGAGCAGTACTTC. This encodes CSATGLANSYEQYF.

The chain joins TRBV5-1 to TRBJ2-5; 11 nucleotides line up with TRBD1. Germline CDR1 is SGHRS and CDR2 is YFSETQ. Losses at the gene ends were 4 bases for V and 4 bases for J; bases not matched to a gene: 9. The CDR3 covers 16 residues. The CDR3 DNA reads TGCGCCAGCAGCCCGGAAGTGGGGACAGGGGGAGAGACCCAGTACTTC. This translates into CASSPEVGTGGETQYF.